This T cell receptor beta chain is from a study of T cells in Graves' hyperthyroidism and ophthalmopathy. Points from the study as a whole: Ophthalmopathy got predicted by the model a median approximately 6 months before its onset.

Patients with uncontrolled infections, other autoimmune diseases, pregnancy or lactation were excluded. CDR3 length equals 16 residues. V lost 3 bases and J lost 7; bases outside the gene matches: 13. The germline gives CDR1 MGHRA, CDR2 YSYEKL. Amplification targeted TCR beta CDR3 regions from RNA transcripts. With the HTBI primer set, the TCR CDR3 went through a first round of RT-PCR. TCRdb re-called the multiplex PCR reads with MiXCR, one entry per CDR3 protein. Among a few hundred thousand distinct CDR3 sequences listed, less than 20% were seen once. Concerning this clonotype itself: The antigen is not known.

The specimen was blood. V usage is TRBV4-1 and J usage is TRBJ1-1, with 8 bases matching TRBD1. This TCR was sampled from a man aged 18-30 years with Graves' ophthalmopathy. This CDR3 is CASSHTLLDRAHEAFF. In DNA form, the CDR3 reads TGCGCCAGCAGCCATACCCTCCTGGACAGGGCCCATGAAGCTTTCTTT.